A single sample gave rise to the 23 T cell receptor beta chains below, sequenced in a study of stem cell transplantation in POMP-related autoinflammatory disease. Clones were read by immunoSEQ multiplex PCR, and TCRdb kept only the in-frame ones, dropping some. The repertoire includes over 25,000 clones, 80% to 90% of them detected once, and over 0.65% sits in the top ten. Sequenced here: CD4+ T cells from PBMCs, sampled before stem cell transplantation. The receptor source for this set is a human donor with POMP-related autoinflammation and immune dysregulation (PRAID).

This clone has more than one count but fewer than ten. Written as DNA, the CDR3 is TGCGCCAGCAGCCAAGGATCGGCAGGGAGCAATCAGCCCCAGCATTTT. Its translation: CASSQGSAGSNQPQHF. V usage is TRBV4-1 and J usage is TRBJ1-5; D is possibly TRBD1 (5 bases). Trimming shortened V by 1 base and J by 1 base, and 11 bases separated the two germline ends. This CDR3 is 16 amino acids long. CDR1 and CDR2 (germline): MGHRA, YSYEKL.

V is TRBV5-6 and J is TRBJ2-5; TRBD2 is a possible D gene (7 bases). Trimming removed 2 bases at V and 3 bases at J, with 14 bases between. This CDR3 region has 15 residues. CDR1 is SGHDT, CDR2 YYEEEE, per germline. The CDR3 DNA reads TGTGCCAGCAGCTTTTTCCGGGGGGCCAAAGAGACCCAGTACTTC. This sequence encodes CASSFFRGAKETQYF.

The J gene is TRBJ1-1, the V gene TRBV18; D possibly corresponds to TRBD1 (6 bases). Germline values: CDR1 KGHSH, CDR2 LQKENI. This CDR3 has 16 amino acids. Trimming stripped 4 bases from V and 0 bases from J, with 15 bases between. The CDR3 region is CASSLGQTRMNTEAFF. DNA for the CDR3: TGTGCCAGCTCACTCGGACAGACAAGAATGAACACTGAAGCTTTCTTT.

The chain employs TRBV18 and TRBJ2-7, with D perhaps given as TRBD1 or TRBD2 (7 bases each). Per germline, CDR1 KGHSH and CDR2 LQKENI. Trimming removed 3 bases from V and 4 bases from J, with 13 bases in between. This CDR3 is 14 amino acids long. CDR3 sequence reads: CASSPGEGAYEQYF. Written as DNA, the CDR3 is TGTGCCAGCTCACCCGGGGAGGGGGCATACGAGCAGTACTTC.

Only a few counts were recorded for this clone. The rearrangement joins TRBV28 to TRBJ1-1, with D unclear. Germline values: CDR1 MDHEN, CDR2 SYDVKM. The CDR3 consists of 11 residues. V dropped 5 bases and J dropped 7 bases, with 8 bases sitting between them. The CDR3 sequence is CASSRALEAFF. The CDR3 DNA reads TGTGCCAGCAGTCGGGCCCTTGAAGCTTTCTTT.

The CDR3 DNA reads as TGTGCCAGCAGTGAGCAGGGGGCGTTAGATACGCAGTATTTT. Residues: CASSEQGALDTQYF. V is TRBV2 and J is TRBJ2-3; 8 positions agree with TRBD1. Per the germline V gene, CDR1 is SNHLY and CDR2 is FYNNEI. V trimming: 3 bases; J trimming: 5 bases; junction bases outside the gene matches: 4. The CDR3 is 14 amino acids.

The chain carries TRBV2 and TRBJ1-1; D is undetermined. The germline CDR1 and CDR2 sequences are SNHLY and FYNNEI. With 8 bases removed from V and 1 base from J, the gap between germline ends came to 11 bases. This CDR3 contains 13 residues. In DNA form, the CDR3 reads TGTGCCAGCGGAGTTACAGAGAACACTGAAGCTTTCTTT. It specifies CASGVTENTEAFF.

The CDR3 reads CASSLDGYGYTF. The CDR3 DNA is TGCGCCAGCAGCTTGGACGGCTATGGCTACACCTTC. The chain employs TRBV5-1 and TRBJ1-2; D ambiguous. The CDR3 consists of 12 residues. CDR1 and CDR2 from the germline V gene are SGHRS and YFSETQ. Trimming took off 0 bases at V and 4 bases at J, with 4 bases between the two ends.

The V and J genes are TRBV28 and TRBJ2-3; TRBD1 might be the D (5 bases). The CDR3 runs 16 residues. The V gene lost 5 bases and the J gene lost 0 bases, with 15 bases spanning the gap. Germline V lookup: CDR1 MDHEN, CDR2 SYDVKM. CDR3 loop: CASSTPTASSTDTQYF. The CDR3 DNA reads TGTGCCAGCAGTACCCCGACAGCCTCTAGCACAGATACGCAGTATTTT.

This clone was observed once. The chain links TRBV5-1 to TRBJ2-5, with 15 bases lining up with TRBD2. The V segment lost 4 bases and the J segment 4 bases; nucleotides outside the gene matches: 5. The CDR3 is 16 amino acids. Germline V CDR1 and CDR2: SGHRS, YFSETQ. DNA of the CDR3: TGCGCCAGCAGCCACAGGACTAGCGGGAGGGGAGAGACCCAGTACTTC. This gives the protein CASSHRTSGRGETQYF. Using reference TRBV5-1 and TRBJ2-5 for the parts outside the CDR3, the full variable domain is KAGVTQTPRYLIKTRGQQVTLSCSPISGHRSVSWYQQTPGQGLQFLFEYFSETQRNKGNFPGRFSGRQFSNSRSEMNVSTLELGDSALYLCASSHRTSGRGETQYFGPGTRLLVL.

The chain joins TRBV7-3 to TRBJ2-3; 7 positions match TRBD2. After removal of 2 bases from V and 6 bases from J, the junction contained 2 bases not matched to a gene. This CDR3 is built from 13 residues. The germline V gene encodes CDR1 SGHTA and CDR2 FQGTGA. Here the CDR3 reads CASSLRRGDTQYF. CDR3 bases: TGTGCCAGCAGCTTACGGCGGGGGGATACGCAGTATTTT.

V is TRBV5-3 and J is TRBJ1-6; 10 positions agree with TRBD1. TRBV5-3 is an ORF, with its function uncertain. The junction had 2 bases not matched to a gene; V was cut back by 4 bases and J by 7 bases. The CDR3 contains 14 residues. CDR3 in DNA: TGTGCCAGAAGCGGACAGGGGGTCAATTCACCCCTCCACTTT. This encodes CARSGQGVNSPLHF.

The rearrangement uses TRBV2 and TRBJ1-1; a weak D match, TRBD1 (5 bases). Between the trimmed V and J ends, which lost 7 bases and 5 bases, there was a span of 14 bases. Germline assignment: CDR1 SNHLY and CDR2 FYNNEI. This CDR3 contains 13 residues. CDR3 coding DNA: TGTGCCAGCAACGTCCAGGGCTATACTGAAGCTTTCTTT. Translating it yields CASNVQGYTEAFF. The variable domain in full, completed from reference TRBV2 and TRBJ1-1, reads EPEVTQTPSHQVTQMGQEVILRCVPISNHLYFYWYRQILGQKVEFLVSFYNNEISEKSEIFDDQFSVERPDGSNFTLKIRSTKLEDSAMYFCASNVQGYTEAFFGQGTRLTVV.

Here the CDR3 reads CASSDIDSHSPLHF. Here the CDR3 DNA reads TGTGCCAGCAGTGATATTGACAGTCATTCACCCCTCCACTTT. The rearrangement joins TRBV6-1 to TRBJ1-6, with TRBD1 as a possible D gene (5 bases). Germline CDR1 reads MNHNS; CDR2 reads SASEGT. The CDR3 is 14 residues long. V gave up 3 bases and J gave up 8 bases, with 11 bases separating them.

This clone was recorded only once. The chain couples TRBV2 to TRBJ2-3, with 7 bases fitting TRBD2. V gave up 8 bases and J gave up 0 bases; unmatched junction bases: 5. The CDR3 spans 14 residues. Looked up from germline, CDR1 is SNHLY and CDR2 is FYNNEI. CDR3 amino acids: CASGGERSTDTQYF. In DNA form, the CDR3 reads TGTGCCAGCGGGGGGGAGAGGAGCACAGATACGCAGTATTTT.

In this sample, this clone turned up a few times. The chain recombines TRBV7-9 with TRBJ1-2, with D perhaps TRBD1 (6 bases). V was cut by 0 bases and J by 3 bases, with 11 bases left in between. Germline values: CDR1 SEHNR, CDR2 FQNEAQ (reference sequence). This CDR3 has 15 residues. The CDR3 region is CASSLAPTGHYGYTF. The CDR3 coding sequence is TGTGCCAGCAGCTTAGCGCCAACAGGGCACTATGGCTACACCTTC.

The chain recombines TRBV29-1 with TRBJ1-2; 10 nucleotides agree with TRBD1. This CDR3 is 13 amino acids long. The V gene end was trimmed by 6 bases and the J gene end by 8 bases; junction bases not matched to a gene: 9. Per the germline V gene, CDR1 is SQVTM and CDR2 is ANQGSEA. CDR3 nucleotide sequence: TGCAGCGTAGGGACAGGGGCGGGGAGAGGCTACACCTTC. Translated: CSVGTGAGRGYTF.

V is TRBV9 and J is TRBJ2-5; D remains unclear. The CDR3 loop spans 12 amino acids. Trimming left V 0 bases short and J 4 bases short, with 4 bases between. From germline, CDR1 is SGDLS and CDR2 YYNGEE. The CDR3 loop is CASSVVIETQYF. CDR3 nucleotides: TGTGCCAGCAGCGTAGTTATAGAGACCCAGTACTTC.

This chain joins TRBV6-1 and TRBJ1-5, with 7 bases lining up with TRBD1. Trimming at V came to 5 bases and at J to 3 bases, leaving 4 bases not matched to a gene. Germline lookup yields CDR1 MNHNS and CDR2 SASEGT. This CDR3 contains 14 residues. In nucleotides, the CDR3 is TGTGCCAGCAGTCCACAGGGGATCAATCAGCCCCAGCATTTT. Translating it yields CASSPQGINQPQHF.

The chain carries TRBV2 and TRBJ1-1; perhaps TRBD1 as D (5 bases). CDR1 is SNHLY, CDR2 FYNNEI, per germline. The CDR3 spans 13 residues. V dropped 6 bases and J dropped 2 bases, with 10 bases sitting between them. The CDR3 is CASSAQGNTEAFF. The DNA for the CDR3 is TGTGCCAGCAGCGCCCAGGGAAACACTGAAGCTTTCTTT.

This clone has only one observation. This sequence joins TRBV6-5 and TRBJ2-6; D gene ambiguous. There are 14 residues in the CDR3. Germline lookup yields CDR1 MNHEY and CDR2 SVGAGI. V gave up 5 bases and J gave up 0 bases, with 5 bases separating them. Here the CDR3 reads CASSQISGANVLTF. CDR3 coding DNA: TGTGCCAGCAGTCAGATCTCTGGGGCCAACGTCCTGACTTTC.

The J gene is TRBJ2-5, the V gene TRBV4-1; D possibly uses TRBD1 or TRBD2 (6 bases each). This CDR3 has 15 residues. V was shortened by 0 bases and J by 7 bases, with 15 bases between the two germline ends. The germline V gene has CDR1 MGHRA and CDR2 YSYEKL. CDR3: CASSQEYGGGRTQYF. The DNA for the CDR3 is TGCGCCAGCAGCCAAGAGTACGGGGGCGGCAGGACCCAGTACTTC.

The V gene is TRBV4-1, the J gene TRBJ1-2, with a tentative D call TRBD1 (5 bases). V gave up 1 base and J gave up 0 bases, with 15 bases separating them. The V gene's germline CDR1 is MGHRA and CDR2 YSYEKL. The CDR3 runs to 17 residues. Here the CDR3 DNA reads TGCGCCAGCAGCCAAGTCCCCCGGGGGTCTTCTAACTATGGCTACACCTTC. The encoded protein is CASSQVPRGSSNYGYTF.